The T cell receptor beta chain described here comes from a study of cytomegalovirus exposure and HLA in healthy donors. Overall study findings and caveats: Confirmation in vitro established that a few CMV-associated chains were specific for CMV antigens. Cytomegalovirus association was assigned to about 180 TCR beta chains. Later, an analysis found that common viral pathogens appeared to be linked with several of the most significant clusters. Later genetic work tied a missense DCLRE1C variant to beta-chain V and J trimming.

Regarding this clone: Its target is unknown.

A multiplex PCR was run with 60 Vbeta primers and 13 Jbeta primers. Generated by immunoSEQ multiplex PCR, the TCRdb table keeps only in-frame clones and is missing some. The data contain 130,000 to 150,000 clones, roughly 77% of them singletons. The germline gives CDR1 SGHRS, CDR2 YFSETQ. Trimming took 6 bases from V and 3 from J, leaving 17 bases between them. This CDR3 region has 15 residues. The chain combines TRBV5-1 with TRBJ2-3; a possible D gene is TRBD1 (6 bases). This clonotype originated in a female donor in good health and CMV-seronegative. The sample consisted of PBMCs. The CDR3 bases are TGCGCCAGCACCCGGGCAGGGGAAGAAACAGATACGCAGTATTTT. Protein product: CASTRAGEETDTQYF.